The 20 T cell receptor beta chains below come from one sample, sequenced in a study of blood T cell repertoires in COVID-19. Here immunoSEQ multiplex PCR was the method, and the copy in TCRdb shows in-frame clones only, minus some. Of tens of thousands of clones in the sample, around 81% were seen once. The sample was peripheral blood. These receptors came from a man older than 75 with acute or convalescent COVID-19.

The chain combines TRBV18 with TRBJ2-2; possibly TRBD1 for D (5 bases). Between the trimmed V and J ends, which lost 4 bases and 5 bases, there was a span of 8 bases. This CDR3 is 13 amino acids long. From germline, CDR1 is KGHSH and CDR2 LQKENI. The CDR3 DNA is TGTGCCAGCTCACTCGACAGAACCGGGGAGCTGTTTTTT. Translation: CASSLDRTGELFF.

The chain's CDR3 is CASSEQGFGYTF. For the CDR3, the DNA is TGTGCCAGCTCAGAACAGGGTTTCGGCTACACCTTC. The chain carries TRBV18 and TRBJ1-2; D perhaps matches TRBD1 (6 bases). Looked up from germline, CDR1 is KGHSH and CDR2 is LQKENI. V was clipped by 5 bases and J by 8 bases, with 12 bases between them. The CDR3 contains 12 residues.

The table lists this clone with many counts. The V and J genes are TRBV5-8 and TRBJ1-5; TRBD1 is a possible D gene (5 bases). Germline loops: CDR1 SGHTS, CDR2 YDEGEE. V shed 1 base and J shed 7 bases, with 21 bases lying between them. The CDR3 contains 17 residues. DNA for the CDR3: TGTGCCAGCAGCTTGAGATCCATAAACAGGCCAGGCCAGCCCCAGCATTTT. Its protein is CASSLRSINRPGQPQHF. The variable domain in full, with the rest retrieved from reference TRBV5-8 and TRBJ1-5, is EAGVTQSPTHLIKTRGQQATLRCSPISGHTSVYWYQQALGLGLQFLLWYDEGEERNRGNFPPRFSGRQFPNYSSELNVNALELEDSALYLCASSLRSINRPGQPQHFGDGTRLSIL.

V and J are TRBV7-9 and TRBJ2-1; possibly TRBD2 for D (5 bases). Per the germline V gene, CDR1 is SEHNR and CDR2 is FQNEAQ (reference sequence). The CDR3 extends over 16 amino acids. Between the trimmed V and J ends, which lost 7 bases and 5 bases, there was a span of 21 bases. The CDR3 region has the DNA TGTGCCAGCATAGGGTCCCCAAAACTAGGAGACAATGAGCAGTTCTTC. Its translation is CASIGSPKLGDNEQFF.

The chain combines TRBV28 with TRBJ1-5; a weak D match, TRBD1 (6 bases). Germline V gene sequence: CDR1 MDHEN, CDR2 SYDVKM. V shed 8 bases and J shed 3 bases, with 14 bases lying between them. The CDR3 extends over 14 amino acids. The CDR3 coding sequence is TGTGCCAGCGGCTGGACAGCGGACAATCAGCCCCAGCATTTT. The encoded protein is CASGWTADNQPQHF.

This clone was seen once. The rearrangement uses TRBV25-1 and TRBJ1-1, with D perhaps matching TRBD1 (5 bases). Trimming took off 6 bases at V and 2 bases at J, with 10 bases between the two ends. CDR1 MGHDK and CDR2 SYGVNS come from the germline V gene. The CDR3 extends over 13 amino acids. Written as DNA, the CDR3 is TGTGCCAGCAGCCAGGGTGAAAACACTGAAGCTTTCTTT. It codes for CASSQGENTEAFF.

There are a few counts of this clone. The V gene is TRBV28, the J gene TRBJ1-5, with D tentatively TRBD1 (6 bases). Trimming removed 7 bases from V and 4 bases from J, with 20 bases in between. The CDR3 contains 16 residues. Looked up from germline, CDR1 is MDHEN and CDR2 is SYDVKM. The CDR3 nucleotides read TGTGCCAGCACTCCTTGGGGTCAGGGGCTTAATCAGCCCCAGCATTTT. Protein: CASTPWGQGLNQPQHF.

V gene TRBV4-1 combines with J gene TRBJ1-3; D gene ambiguous. CDR1 is MGHRA and CDR2 is YSYEKL in the germline V gene. This CDR3 spans 16 amino acids. V lost 0 bases to trimming and J lost 0 bases, with 9 bases between them. DNA of the CDR3: TGCGCCAGCAGCCAAGATTTGGTACACTCTGGAAACACCATATATTTT. Amino acids: CASSQDLVHSGNTIYF.

This clone has a handful of counts. The V call is TRBV7-9, the J call TRBJ2-7, with 9 bases aligning to TRBD2. The CDR3 length is 15 residues. V trimming: 0 bases; J trimming: 2 bases; junction bases outside the gene matches: 2. The germline CDR1 and CDR2 sequences are SEHNR and FQNEAQ (reference sequence). CDR3 nucleotides: TGTGCCAGCAGCTTAGCGGCGGGAGGGCCCTACGAGCAGTACTTC. Its translation: CASSLAAGGPYEQYF.

The genes are TRBV20-1 and TRBJ1-1; D unresolved. This CDR3 contains 13 residues. CDR1 is DFQATT and CDR2 is SNEGSKA in the germline V gene (reference sequence). Trimming took 3 bases from V and 2 from J, leaving 10 bases between them. CDR3 coding DNA: TGCAGTGCTAGTTTTCAGTATAACACTGAAGCTTTCTTT. Amino acid sequence: CSASFQYNTEAFF.

This CDR3 reads CASRLQGGNEKLFF. Written as DNA, the CDR3 is TGTGCCAGCAGGCTACAGGGGGGGAATGAAAAACTGTTTTTT. This chain links TRBV6-5 with TRBJ1-4; 8 positions match TRBD1. CDR1 is MNHEY, CDR2 SVGAGI, per germline. Unmatched junction bases numbered 5, after V lost 6 bases and J lost 5 bases. The CDR3 loop spans 14 amino acids.

This sequence joins TRBV18 and TRBJ1-5; TRBD1 aligns across 9 bases. CDR1 and CDR2 (germline): KGHSH, LQKENI. Losses at the gene ends were 4 bases for V and 4 bases for J; bases not matched to a gene: 5. The CDR3 contains 15 residues. DNA for the CDR3: TGTGCCAGCTCACTCGGGACAGGGATAAATCAGCCCCAGCATTTT. This codes for CASSLGTGINQPQHF.

The genes are TRBV6-5 and TRBJ2-1, with 11 bases matching TRBD2. Trimming at V came to 9 bases and at J to 3 bases, leaving 4 bases not matched to a gene. The V gene's germline CDR1 is MNHEY and CDR2 SVGAGI. The CDR3 has 14 residues. CDR3: CASRLAGHYNEQFF. CDR3 bases: TGTGCCAGTAGACTAGCGGGACACTACAATGAGCAGTTCTTC.

CDR3 bases: TGTGCCAGCAGCCAAGACAGGTGGGGGCTCGAGCAGTACTTC. It translates to CASSQDRWGLEQYF. The chain is built from TRBV3-1 (or the pseudogene TRBV3-2) and TRBJ2-7; the D gene is possibly TRBD1 (6 bases). Germline values: CDR1 LGHDT, CDR2 YNNKEL (reference sequence). Trimming removed 0 bases from V and 6 bases from J, with 12 bases in between. This CDR3 has 14 residues.

This chain uses TRBV10-2 with TRBJ2-7; 7 bases line up with TRBD1. The J segment lost 0 bases and the V segment lost 8 bases, leaving 7 bases of the junction unmatched. This CDR3 has 14 amino acids. Germline CDR1 is WSHSY and CDR2 is SAAADI. The DNA for the CDR3 is TGCGCCAGCCTGGACAGGTACGACTCCTACGAGCAGTACTTC. Translated, it gives CASLDRYDSYEQYF.

The CDR3 DNA sequence: TGTGCCAGCAGCTTGGGGACAGGCCTGGACTACGAGCAGTACTTC. Translation: CASSLGTGLDYEQYF. This chain uses TRBV5-5 with TRBJ2-7, with 7 bases matching TRBD1. J lost 3 bases, V lost 0 bases, and 6 bases had no gene match. Germline CDR1 is SGHKS and CDR2 is YYEKEE (reference sequence). The CDR3 has 15 residues.

A single count supports this clone. V gene TRBV5-1 combines with J gene TRBJ2-2; TRBD2 aligns across 8 bases. V lost 4 bases to trimming and J lost 5 bases; unmatched junction nucleotides: 7. Germline-derived CDR1 and CDR2 are SGHRS and YFSETQ. The CDR3 has 15 residues. The CDR3 is CASSPGTSRTGELFF. For the CDR3, the DNA is TGCGCCAGCAGCCCCGGGACTAGTCGAACCGGGGAGCTGTTTTTT.

This rearrangement joins TRBV9 to TRBJ2-1; TRBD1 matches 8 bases. In germline, CDR1 is SGDLS, CDR2 YYNGEE. The CDR3 covers 13 residues. V lost 3 bases and J lost 6; bases outside the gene matches: 2. The chain's CDR3 is CASSAGQGNEQFF. CDR3 DNA sequence: TGTGCCAGCAGCGCAGGACAGGGCAATGAGCAGTTCTTC.

The chain has TRBV23-1 and TRBJ2-7, with 8 nucleotides matching TRBD2. TRBV23-1 belongs to the ORF category, with a function that is uncertain. This CDR3 comprises 19 residues. V was pared by 2 bases and J by 0 bases, with 15 bases of the junction left unmatched. CDR3 DNA: TGCGCCAGCAGTCAACTTAGCGGGACGAAGATTAGGAGCTCCTACGAGCAGTACTTC. The encoded protein is CASSQLSGTKIRSSYEQYF.

The chain has TRBV5-4 and TRBJ2-5; 12 bases fit TRBD2. The CDR3 contains 16 residues. The J segment lost 2 bases and the V segment lost 1 base, leaving 3 bases of the junction unmatched. The germline gives CDR1 SGHNT, CDR2 YYREEE (reference sequence). CDR3 sequence reads: CASSLWTSGAQETQYF. In nucleotides, the CDR3 is TGTGCCAGCAGCTTGTGGACTAGCGGGGCTCAAGAGACCCAGTACTTC.